This T cell receptor (beta chain) was documented in a study of blood T cell repertoires in COVID-19. This clone is a singleton in its sample. The CDR3 consists of 15 residues. Per the germline V gene, CDR1 is LNHDA and CDR2 is SQIVND (reference sequence). The V and J ends lost 5 bases and 5 bases respectively, with 15 bases between them. The assay was immunoSEQ multiplex PCR, and TCRdb's table has in-frame clones only and misses some. This sample carries 250,000 to 300,000 clones, 85% to 90% of them seen once, and the ten largest clones take 8.8%. This chain uses TRBV19 with TRBJ2-2; the D gene is possibly TRBD1 (7 bases). Sample: PBMCs or T cells enriched from blood (not recorded which). This receptor was obtained from a man aged 35-49 years who had recovered from COVID-19. DNA of the CDR3: TGTGCCAGTAGTCTCTCAGGGGGGAATACCGGGGAGCTGTTTTTT. It encodes CASSLSGGNTGELFF.